A single sample is the source of the 4 T cell receptor beta chains below, sequenced in a study of blood T cell repertoires in COVID-19. TCRdb's copy holds only in-frame clones and misses some; the assay was immunoSEQ multiplex PCR. In the table there are around 100,000 clones, about 90% of which are singletons. Sequenced material: peripheral blood. Receptors were obtained from a woman aged 30 to 39 with acute or convalescent COVID-19.

This chain uses TRBV7-9 with TRBJ1-2; 10 nucleotides agree with TRBD1. This CDR3 has 17 amino acids. Trimming at V came to 5 bases and at J to 3 bases, leaving 12 bases not matched to a gene. The V gene's germline CDR1 is SEHNR and CDR2 FQNEAQ (reference sequence). CDR3 sequence: CASSPGQGGPLDYGYTF. The CDR3 nucleotides read TGTGCCAGCAGCCCTGGACAGGGGGGTCCCCTAGACTATGGCTACACCTTC.

The chain couples TRBV29-1 to TRBJ1-1; D gene unclear. The CDR3 length is 12 residues. Germline CDR1 SQVTM, CDR2 ANQGSEA. V gave up 3 bases and J gave up 6 bases, with 11 bases separating them. In nucleotides, the CDR3 is TGCAGCGTTGAGGGAGGGTACCCTGAAGCTTTCTTT. Its translation: CSVEGGYPEAFF. Full variable domain (remainder filled in from reference TRBV29-1 and TRBJ1-1): SAVISQKPSRDICQRGTSLTIQCQVDSQVTMMFWYRQQPGQSLTLIATANQGSEATYESGFVIDKFPISRPNLTFSTLTVSNMSPEDSSIYLCSVEGGYPEAFFGQGTRLTVV.

The rearrangement links TRBV28 to TRBJ1-2, with 9 positions matching TRBD1. CDR1 MDHEN and CDR2 SYDVKM come from the germline V gene. After removal of 5 bases from V and 6 bases from J, the junction contained 10 bases not matched to a gene. There are 15 residues in the CDR3. The CDR3 sequence is CASSLRQGGLDGYTF. CDR3 DNA: TGTGCCAGCAGTCTTAGACAGGGGGGTTTGGATGGCTACACCTTC.

The genes are TRBV5-1 and TRBJ2-3; TRBD1 is a possible D gene (5 bases). The CDR3 contains 14 residues. V lost 0 bases to trimming and J lost 2 bases, with 7 bases between them. Germline V gene sequence: CDR1 SGHRS, CDR2 YFSETQ. The CDR3 sequence: CASSLEGFTDTQYF. CDR3 nucleotides: TGCGCCAGCAGCTTGGAGGGGTTCACAGATACGCAGTATTTT.